Listed below are T cell receptor beta chains from one sample, sequenced in a study of cytomegalovirus exposure and HLA in healthy donors. TCRdb's table, derived via immunoSEQ multiplex PCR, lists solely in-frame clones and lacks some. The sample holds fewer than 250,000 clones, more than 75% seen once. The sample consisted of PBMCs. Receptors originate from a male donor in good health and CMV-seronegative. CDR3s include the opening cysteine and the closing phenylalanine or tryptophan. The order of the fields is clone size, D gene, CDR3 length, V gene, J gene, CDR3 DNA, CDR3 protein. D genes are given only for firm matches. The listing skips clone size in some rows; elsewhere it reads once, few, many or a size class.

once,TRBD2,13,TRBV5-4,TRBJ2-1,TGTGCCAGCAGCCCACGGACTAGTCATGAGCAGTTCTTC,CASSPRTSHEQFF
once,-,15,TRBV11-2,TRBJ1-3,TGTGCCAGCAGCTTTTCCACAGGAGCTGGAAACACCATATATTTT,CASSFSTGAGNTIYF
-,TRBD1,14,TRBV29-1,TRBJ2-7,TGCAGCGTTGCAAAGGGGGCGAGTCAAGACGAGCAGTACTTC,CSVAKGASQDEQYF
-,-,13,TRBV30,TRBJ1-5,TGTGCCTGGAGTCTCAGGGGTATCCAGCCCCAGCATTTT,CAWSLRGIQPQHF
-,TRBD2,15,TRBV19,TRBJ2-7,TGTGCCAGTAGTAGTCCGGGGGGGCGGAACTACGAGCAGTACTTC,CASSSPGGRNYEQYF
-,-,12,TRBV19,TRBJ2-7,TGTGCCACCGCGGACGGGACCTACGAGCAGTACTTC,CATADGTYEQYF
-,TRBD1,15,TRBV28,TRBJ1-4,TGTGCCAGCAGTGGACCCGGGACAGGGCCTGAAAAACTGTTTTTT,CASSGPGTGPEKLFF
-,-,11,TRBV20-1,TRBJ2-1,TGCAGTGCCCTCACCGCAGGCGAGCAGTTCTTC,CSALTAGEQFF
-,TRBD1,16,TRBV9,TRBJ2-3,TGTGCCAGCAGCGCCGGGACAGGGGGGGGAACAGATACGCAGTATTTT,CASSAGTGGGTDTQYF
-,TRBD1,15,TRBV19,TRBJ2-1,TGTGCCAGTAGACCAAGGGGACAGGGAAGCAATGAGCAGTTCTTC,CASRPRGQGSNEQFF
-,TRBD2,15,TRBV7-9,TRBJ2-2,TGTTCCAGCCCAAAGGGACTAGCGGGAGTCGGGGAGCTGTTTTTT,CSSPKGLAGVGELFF
-,TRBD1,18,TRBV2,TRBJ2-1,TGTGCCAGCAGGAGGATACAGGGGGCTGGCGGGGAAAACAATGAGCAGTTCTTC,CASRRIQGAGGENNEQFF
-,TRBD2,12,TRBV5-1,TRBJ2-7,TGCGCCAGCAGCTTCTCGGGAGGCGAGCAGTACTTC,CASSFSGGEQYF
few,-,13,TRBV4-1,TRBJ1-1,TGCGCCAGCAGCCAACTCTCCGGGATGGAGGCTTTCTTT,CASSQLSGMEAFF
-,TRBD2,14,TRBV11-3,TRBJ2-3,TGTGCCAGCAGGGATAGCGGGTCCACAGATACGCAGTATTTT,CASRDSGSTDTQYF
few,TRBD1,13,TRBV6-5,TRBJ1-2,TGTGCCAGCAGTAAAGACAGGGGAAGTGGCTACACCTTC,CASSKDRGSGYTF
-,-,14,TRBV15,TRBJ1-1,TGTGCCACCAGCCCTGACGCCGGCGGCACTGAAGCTTTCTTT,CATSPDAGGTEAFF
-,-,15,TRBV11-2,TRBJ1-2,TGTGCCAGCAGCCAAAGGACAGAATTGAACTATGGCTACACCTTC,CASSQRTELNYGYTF
-,TRBD1,16,TRBV5-1,TRBJ2-3,TGCGCCAGCACCTCCCCGGCAGGGGGACGCACAGATACGCAGTATTTT,CASTSPAGGRTDTQYF
-,TRBD2,15,TRBV4-1,TRBJ2-5,TGCGCCAGCAGCCCCGGACTAGCGGGAGGGTTGACCCAGTACTTC,CASSPGLAGGLTQYF
few,-,13,TRBV13,TRBJ2-1,TGTGCCAGCAGCTACAGACGGTACAATGAGCAGTTCTTC,CASSYRRYNEQFF
once,-,14,TRBV9,TRBJ1-2,TGTGCCAGCAGCGTCGAGGTCGCCTCCTATGGCTACACCTTC,CASSVEVASYGYTF
-,TRBD1,18,TRBV7-9,TRBJ1-5,TGTGCCAGCAGCGGGACCCCGACAGGGGCTTATAGCAATCAGCCCCAGCATTTT,CASSGTPTGAYSNQPQHF
-,TRBD1,17,TRBV28,TRBJ1-5,TGTGCCAGCAGTCGACTTGGACAGGGTTATAGCAATCAGCCCCAGCATTTT,CASSRLGQGYSNQPQHF
-,-,16,TRBV14,TRBJ1-3,TGTGCCAGCAGCCACAGGGTCCACCTCTCTGGAAACACCATATATTTT,CASSHRVHLSGNTIYF
-,-,14,TRBV28,TRBJ2-4,TGTGCCAGCAGTCCCCACGAAGGGGCGGACATTCAGTACTTC,CASSPHEGADIQYF
once,-,13,TRBV10-1,TRBJ2-7,TGCGCCAGCAGTGAAATTCGATCAGGGGAGCAGTACTTC,CASSEIRSGEQYF
-,-,14,TRBV7-3,TRBJ2-3,TGTGCCAGCAGCCCCCTCGACTCCACAGATACGCAGTATTTT,CASSPLDSTDTQYF
few,-,17,TRBV2,TRBJ2-4,TGTGCCAGCAGTGAAGGAGGGAATGGACTAGCCAAAAACATTCAGTACTTC,CASSEGGNGLAKNIQYF
-,TRBD1,13,TRBV6-5,TRBJ1-1,TGTGCCAGCAGCAGGGGGCGAAAGACTGAAGCTTTCTTT,CASSRGRKTEAFF
few,TRBD1,18,TRBV7-2,TRBJ1-5,TGTGCCAGCAGCTCTTACCTGGACAGGGGGCTTATAGATCAGCCCCAGCATTTT,CASSSYLDRGLIDQPQHF
-,-,15,TRBV10-1,TRBJ2-1,TGCGCCAGCAGTGATGGCGGGACGTCCTACAATGAGCAGTTCTTC,CASSDGGTSYNEQFF
few,TRBD1,15,TRBV4-2,TRBJ1-1,TGTGCCAGCAGCAACACGGACAGGGGTTCGAGGCGGGCTTTCTTT,CASSNTDRGSRRAFF
-,-,12,TRBV18,TRBJ2-7,TGTGCCAGCTCACCCAGGGAAGGGGAGCAGTACTTC,CASSPREGEQYF
-,-,13,TRBV6-6,TRBJ1-2,TGTGCCAGCAGTGACGACAGTTACTATGGCTACACCTTC,CASSDDSYYGYTF
-,-,12,TRBV6-5,TRBJ1-3,TGTGCCAGCAGGACCCAGGGCGACACCATATATTTT,CASRTQGDTIYF
-,-,18,TRBV7-9,TRBJ2-7,TGTGCCAGCAGCGCCAGCATAGGCTCGGATTCCGGGACCTACGAGCAGTACTTC,CASSASIGSDSGTYEQYF
-,-,13,TRBV5-1,TRBJ2-1,TGCGCCAGCCGGCGGGCGGCTAGCAATGAGCAGTTCTTC,CASRRAASNEQFF
once,-,14,TRBV5-1,TRBJ2-7,TGCGCCAGCAGCTTGTTCGCGGGAAGGTACGAGCAGTACTTC,CASSLFAGRYEQYF
-,TRBD1,16,TRBV18,TRBJ2-3,TGTGCCAGCTCACCGGCGGACAGGGCCATCTCAGATACGCAGTATTTT,CASSPADRAISDTQYF
few,-,15,TRBV6-6,TRBJ2-5,TGTGCCAGCAGCGTAGGGGCGGCAGTCCAAGAGACCCAGTACTTC,CASSVGAAVQETQYF
-,TRBD2,14,TRBV15,TRBJ2-7,TGTGCCACCAGCAGAGATTCGCGGGAGGGCCGACGGTACTTC,CATSRDSREGRRYF
-,-,14,TRBV10-3,TRBJ1-2,TGTGCCATCAGCCTGGGGGGGGAGGACTATGGCTACACCTTC,CAISLGGEDYGYTF
-,TRBD2,15,TRBV5-1,TRBJ2-1,TGCGCCAGCAGCTTACTAGCGGGACTTTACAATGAGCAGTTCTTC,CASSLLAGLYNEQFF
-,TRBD2,15,TRBV6-5,TRBJ2-2,TGTGTCAGCAACAAAGCGGGAGGAAACACCGGGGAGCTGTTTTTT,CVSNKAGGNTGELFF
-,-,14,TRBV2,TRBJ1-6,TGTGCCAGCAACTTACAGGTCCCCAATTCACCCCTCCACTTT,CASNLQVPNSPLHF
-,-,13,TRBV5-1,TRBJ1-1,TGCGCCAGCAGCTTGGTCAAGAACACTGAAGCTTTCTTT,CASSLVKNTEAFF
-,-,16,TRBV9,TRBJ2-1,TGTGCCAGCAGCGTAGGTCGACAGTACTCCTACAATGAGCAGTTCTTC,CASSVGRQYSYNEQFF
-,-,15,TRBV7-2,TRBJ1-1,TGTGCCAGCAGCTTAGTGGTAGCGGGTTCTGGTGAAGCTTTCTTT,CASSLVVAGSGEAFF
-,-,13,TRBV7-7,TRBJ1-5,TGTGCCAGCAGCACAGTTGAGGGACAGCCCCAGCATTTT,CASSTVEGQPQHF
-,TRBD2,16,TRBV2,TRBJ2-7,TGTGCCAGCAGACAGAGCGCGGGAGGGGGGTCCTACGAGCAGTACTTC,CASRQSAGGGSYEQYF
-,-,16,TRBV7-9,TRBJ1-5,TGTGCCAGCAGCTCGGACTGGGGGGACAGCAATCAGCCCCAGCATTTT,CASSSDWGDSNQPQHF